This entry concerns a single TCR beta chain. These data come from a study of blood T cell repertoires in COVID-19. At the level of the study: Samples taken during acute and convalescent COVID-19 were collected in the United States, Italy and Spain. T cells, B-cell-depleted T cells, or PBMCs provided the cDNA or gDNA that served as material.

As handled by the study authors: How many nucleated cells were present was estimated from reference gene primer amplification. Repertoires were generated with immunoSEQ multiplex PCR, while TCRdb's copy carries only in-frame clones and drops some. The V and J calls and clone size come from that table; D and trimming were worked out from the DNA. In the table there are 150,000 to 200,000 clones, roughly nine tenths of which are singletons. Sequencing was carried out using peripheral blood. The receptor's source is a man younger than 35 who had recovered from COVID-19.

CDR3 nucleotide sequence: TGTGCCAGCAGCTTGGGGACAGTAAATCAGCCCCAGCATTTT. It translates to CASSLGTVNQPQHF. The chain has TRBV28 and TRBJ1-5; 7 bases fit TRBD1. V shed 6 bases, J shed 4 bases, and the junction held 6 bases outside the gene matches. The CDR3 consists of 14 residues. Germline V lookup: CDR1 MDHEN, CDR2 SYDVKM.